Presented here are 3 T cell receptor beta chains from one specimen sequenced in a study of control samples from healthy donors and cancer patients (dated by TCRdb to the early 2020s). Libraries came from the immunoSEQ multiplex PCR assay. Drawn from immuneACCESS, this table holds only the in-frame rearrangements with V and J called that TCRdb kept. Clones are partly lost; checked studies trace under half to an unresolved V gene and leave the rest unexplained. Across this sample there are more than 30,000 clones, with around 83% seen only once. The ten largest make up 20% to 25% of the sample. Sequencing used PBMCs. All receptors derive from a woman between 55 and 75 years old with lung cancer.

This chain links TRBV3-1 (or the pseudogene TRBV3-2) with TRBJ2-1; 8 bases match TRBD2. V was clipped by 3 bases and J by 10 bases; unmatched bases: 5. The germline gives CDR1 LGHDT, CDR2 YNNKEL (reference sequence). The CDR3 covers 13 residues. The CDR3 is CASSQGLAGEQFF. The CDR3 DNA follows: TGTGCCAGCAGCCAGGGGTTAGCGGGGGAGCAGTTCTTC.

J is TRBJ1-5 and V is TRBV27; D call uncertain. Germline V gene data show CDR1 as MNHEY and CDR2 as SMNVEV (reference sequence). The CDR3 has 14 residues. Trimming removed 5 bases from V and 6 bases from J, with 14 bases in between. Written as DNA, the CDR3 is TGTGCCAGCAGTCCTGGGGTGGGCGGTCAGCCCCAGCATTTT. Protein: CASSPGVGGQPQHF.

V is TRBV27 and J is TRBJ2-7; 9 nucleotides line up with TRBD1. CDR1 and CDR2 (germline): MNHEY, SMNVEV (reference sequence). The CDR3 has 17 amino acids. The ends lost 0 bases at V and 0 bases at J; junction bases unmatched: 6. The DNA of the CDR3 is TGTGCCAGCAGTTTATCGGCGACAGGGGGGATCTCCTACGAGCAGTACTTC. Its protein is CASSLSATGGISYEQYF.